A single sample is the source of the 11 T cell receptor beta chains below, sequenced in a study of cytomegalovirus exposure and HLA in healthy donors. PCR involved 60 Vbeta and 13 Jbeta primers. Clones were read by immunoSEQ multiplex PCR, and TCRdb kept only the in-frame ones, dropping some. This sample has some 110,000 clones; around 80% occur once, and the top ten carry just under 3%. Sequenced sample: PBMCs. The receptors were gathered from a young woman in good health and CMV-seropositive.

J is TRBJ1-3 and V is TRBV28, with TRBD1 identical over 7 bases. This CDR3 is built from 15 residues. The germline V gene has CDR1 MDHEN and CDR2 SYDVKM. Trimming at V came to 2 bases and at J to 4 bases, leaving 5 bases not matched to a gene. CDR3: CASSLAQGTGNTIYF. CDR3 bases: TGTGCCAGCAGTTTAGCACAGGGGACAGGAAACACCATATATTTT.

The chain combines TRBV30 with TRBJ2-3; no definite D call. Germline values: CDR1 GTSNPN, CDR2 SVGIG (reference sequence). This CDR3 is 12 amino acids long. V dropped 6 bases and J dropped 7 bases, with 14 bases sitting between them. The CDR3 DNA reads as TGTGCCTGCCATAGAGCAGACAATACGCAGTATTTT. Translated, it gives CACHRADNTQYF.

This clone appeared a few times. CDR3 coding DNA: TGCGCCAGCAGCTTTTACAGCCTCTCTGGGGCCAACGTCCTGACTTTC. This codes for CASSFYSLSGANVLTF. This rearrangement joins TRBV5-1 to TRBJ2-6; D uncertain. The germline gives CDR1 SGHRS, CDR2 YFSETQ. This CDR3 spans 16 amino acids. The V end lost 2 bases, the J end lost 0 bases, and 9 bases lay between the germline ends. The variable domain in full, completed from reference TRBV5-1 and TRBJ2-6, reads KAGVTQTPRYLIKTRGQQVTLSCSPISGHRSVSWYQQTPGQGLQFLFEYFSETQRNKGNFPGRFSGRQFSNSRSEMNVSTLELGDSALYLCASSFYSLSGANVLTFGAGSRLTVL.

The chain recombines TRBV7-6 with TRBJ2-1, with 11 bases aligning to TRBD2. From germline, CDR1 is SGHVS and CDR2 FNYEAQ. V gave up 0 bases and J gave up 5 bases; unmatched junction bases: 3. This CDR3 spans 16 amino acids. The CDR3 sequence is CASSLAGTSGNNEQFF. The CDR3 bases are TGTGCCAGCAGCTTAGCCGGGACTAGCGGTAACAATGAGCAGTTCTTC.

Of note for this clone: Other nucleotide sequences in the sample specify the same CDR3. The CDR3 sequence is CASSLGQGNEKLFF. The CDR3 DNA reads as TGTGCCAGCAGCTTGGGGCAGGGGAATGAAAAACTGTTTTTT. The chain employs TRBV5-4 and TRBJ1-4, with D maybe TRBD1 (6 bases). This CDR3 is 14 amino acids long. Trimming cost V 0 bases and J 5 bases, with 8 bases left between them. CDR1 is SGHNT, CDR2 YYREEE, per germline (reference sequence).

This clone was recorded only once. The chain joins TRBV6-1 to TRBJ2-5, with 8 nucleotides matching TRBD2. The CDR3 length is 16 residues. Germline assignment: CDR1 MNHNS and CDR2 SASEGT. V trimming: 2 bases; J trimming: 2 bases; junction bases outside the gene matches: 7. CDR3 in amino acids: CASSEKVAGYQETQYF. The CDR3 bases are TGTGCCAGCAGTGAAAAGGTAGCGGGATATCAAGAGACCCAGTACTTC.

This chain joins TRBV6-1 and TRBJ1-4, with D uncertain. The CDR3 is 14 amino acids. Trimming cost V 7 bases and J 0 bases, with 9 bases left between them. Germline V lookup: CDR1 MNHNS, CDR2 SASEGT. CDR3 bases: TGTGCCAGCAACGCGGATGCAACTAATGAAAAACTGTTTTTT. The encoded protein is CASNADATNEKLFF.

The CDR3 region is CASSPWTGEAFSGTEAFF. CDR3 bases: TGTGCCAGTAGCCCGTGGACAGGGGAGGCATTTTCGGGCACTGAAGCTTTCTTT. The chain couples TRBV19 to TRBJ1-1; 9 nucleotides align to TRBD1. V lost 6 bases and J lost 4; bases outside the gene matches: 18. There are 18 residues in the CDR3. Germline-derived CDR1 and CDR2 are LNHDA and SQIVND (reference sequence).

The chain is built from TRBV27 and TRBJ1-5; 8 bases fit TRBD1. In germline, CDR1 is MNHEY, CDR2 SMNVEV (reference sequence). V was pared by 6 bases and J by 4 bases, with 8 bases of the junction left unmatched. The CDR3 extends over 15 amino acids. DNA for the CDR3: TGTGCCAGCAGGGCAGGGGGCGCAGGAAATCAGCCCCAGCATTTT. It codes for CASRAGGAGNQPQHF.

The chain couples TRBV5-1 to TRBJ2-5; tentative D call: TRBD2 (5 bases). Germline CDR1 is SGHRS and CDR2 is YFSETQ. Trimming took off 6 bases at V and 2 bases at J, with 11 bases between the two ends. This CDR3 comprises 13 residues. The CDR3 protein is CASKDGGQETQYF. CDR3 sequence (DNA): TGCGCCAGCAAGGACGGAGGACAAGAGACCCAGTACTTC.

This chain connects TRBV7-9 to TRBJ1-1; TRBD1 matches 7 bases. The CDR3 has 15 amino acids. Germline CDR1 and CDR2: SEHNR and FQNEAQ (reference sequence). J gave up 1 base and V 4 bases, and 6 bases lay outside the gene matches. The CDR3 DNA sequence: TGTGCCAGCAGCTACGGGGCAGGGGGGAACACTGAAGCTTTCTTT. Protein sequence: CASSYGAGGNTEAFF. The variable domain in full, with the rest retrieved from reference TRBV7-9 and TRBJ1-1, is DTGVSQNPRHKITKRGQNVTFRCDPISEHNRLYWYRQTLGQGPEFLTYFQNEAQLEKSRLLSDRFSAERPKGSFSTLEIQRTEQGDSAMYLCASSYGAGGNTEAFFGQGTRLTVV.